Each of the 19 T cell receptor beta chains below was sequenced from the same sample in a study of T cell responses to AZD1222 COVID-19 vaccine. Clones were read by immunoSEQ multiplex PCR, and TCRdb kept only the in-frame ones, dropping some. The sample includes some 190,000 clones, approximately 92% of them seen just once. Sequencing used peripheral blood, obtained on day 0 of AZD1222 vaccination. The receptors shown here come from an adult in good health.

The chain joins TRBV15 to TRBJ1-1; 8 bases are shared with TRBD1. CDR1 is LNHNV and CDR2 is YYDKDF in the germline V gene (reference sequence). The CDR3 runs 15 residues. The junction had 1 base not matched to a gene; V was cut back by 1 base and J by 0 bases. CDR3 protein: CATSRGTGMNTEAFF. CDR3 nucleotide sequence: TGTGCCACCAGCAGAGGGACAGGGATGAACACTGAAGCTTTCTTT.

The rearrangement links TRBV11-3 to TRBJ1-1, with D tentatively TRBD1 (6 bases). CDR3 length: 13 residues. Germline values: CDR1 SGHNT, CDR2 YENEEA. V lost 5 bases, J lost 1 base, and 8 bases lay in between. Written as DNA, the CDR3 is TGTGCCAGCAGCAGGGGGTGGAACACTGAAGCTTTCTTT. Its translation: CASSRGWNTEAFF. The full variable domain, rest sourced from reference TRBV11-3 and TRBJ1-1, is EAGVVQSPRYKIIEKKQPVAFWCNPISGHNTLYWYLQNLGQGPELLIRYENEEAVDDSQLPKDRFSAERLKGVDSTLKIQPAELGDSAVYLCASSRGWNTEAFFGQGTRLTVV.

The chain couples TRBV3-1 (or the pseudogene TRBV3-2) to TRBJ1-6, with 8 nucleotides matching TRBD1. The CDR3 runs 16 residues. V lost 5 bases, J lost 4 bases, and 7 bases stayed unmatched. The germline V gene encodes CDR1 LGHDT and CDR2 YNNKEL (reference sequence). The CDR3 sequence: CASSSTGGFYNSPLHF. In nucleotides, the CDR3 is TGTGCCAGCAGCTCTACAGGGGGGTTTTATAATTCACCCCTCCACTTT.

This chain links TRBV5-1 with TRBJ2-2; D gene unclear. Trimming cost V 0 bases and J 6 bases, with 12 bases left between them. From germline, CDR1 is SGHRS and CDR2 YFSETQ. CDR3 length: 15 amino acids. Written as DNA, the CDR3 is TGCGCCAGCAGCTTGGATACGGTTGGGTCCGGGGAGCTGTTTTTT. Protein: CASSLDTVGSGELFF.

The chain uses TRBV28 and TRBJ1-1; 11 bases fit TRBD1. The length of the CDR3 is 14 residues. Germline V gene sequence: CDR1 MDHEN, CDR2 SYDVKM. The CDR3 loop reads CAIQGGTGGTEAFF. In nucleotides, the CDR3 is TGTGCTATACAAGGGGGGACAGGGGGCACTGAAGCTTTCTTT.

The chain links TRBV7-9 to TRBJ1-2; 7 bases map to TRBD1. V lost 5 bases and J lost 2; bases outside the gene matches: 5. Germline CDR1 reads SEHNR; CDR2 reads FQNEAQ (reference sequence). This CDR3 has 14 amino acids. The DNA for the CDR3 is TGTGCCAGCAGCCACTGGGACAGCAACTATGGCTACACCTTC. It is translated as CASSHWDSNYGYTF.

CDR3 loop: CASSDSTGNGYTF. The CDR3 DNA reads as TGTGCCAGCAGTGACTCGACAGGGAATGGCTACACCTTC. The chain carries TRBV6-4 and TRBJ1-2; 7 bases fit TRBD1. The V and J ends lost 0 bases and 6 bases, in that order; junction bases with no gene match: 1. The CDR3 has 13 amino acids. Germline V CDR1 and CDR2: MRHNA, SNTAGT.

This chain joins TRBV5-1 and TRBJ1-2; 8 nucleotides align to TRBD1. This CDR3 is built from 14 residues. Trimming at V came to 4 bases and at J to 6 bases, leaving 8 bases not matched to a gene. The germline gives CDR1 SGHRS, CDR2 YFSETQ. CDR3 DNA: TGCGCCAGCAGCCCTGGACAGGGTAAGGATGGCTACACCTTC. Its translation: CASSPGQGKDGYTF. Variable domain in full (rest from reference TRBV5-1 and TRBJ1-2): KAGVTQTPRYLIKTRGQQVTLSCSPISGHRSVSWYQQTPGQGLQFLFEYFSETQRNKGNFPGRFSGRQFSNSRSEMNVSTLELGDSALYLCASSPGQGKDGYTFGSGTRLTVV.

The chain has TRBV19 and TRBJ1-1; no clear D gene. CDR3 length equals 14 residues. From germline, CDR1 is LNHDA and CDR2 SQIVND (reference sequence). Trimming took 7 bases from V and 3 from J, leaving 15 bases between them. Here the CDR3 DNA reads TGTGCCAGTACCCCTCGGCAGGTGTACACTGAAGCTTTCTTT. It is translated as CASTPRQVYTEAFF.

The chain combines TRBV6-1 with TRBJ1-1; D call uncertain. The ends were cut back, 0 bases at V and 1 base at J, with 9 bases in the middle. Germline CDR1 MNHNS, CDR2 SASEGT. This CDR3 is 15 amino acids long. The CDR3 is CASSEASAANTEAFF. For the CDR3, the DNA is TGTGCCAGCAGTGAAGCATCGGCAGCGAACACTGAAGCTTTCTTT.

The CDR3: CASSLGLGETQYF. The CDR3 coding sequence is TGTGCCAGCAGTTTAGGTTTGGGGGAGACCCAGTACTTC. The rearrangement uses TRBV12-3 or TRBV12-4 and TRBJ2-5; D is uncertain. V was trimmed by 1 base and J by 5 bases, leaving 8 bases between them. CDR3 length equals 13 residues.

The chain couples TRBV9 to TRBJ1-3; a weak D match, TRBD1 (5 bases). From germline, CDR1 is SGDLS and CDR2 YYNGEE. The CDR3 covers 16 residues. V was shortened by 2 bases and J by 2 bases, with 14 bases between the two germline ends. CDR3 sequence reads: CASSVGEGPTGNTIYF. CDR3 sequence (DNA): TGTGCCAGCAGCGTGGGGGAGGGACCTACTGGAAACACCATATATTTT.

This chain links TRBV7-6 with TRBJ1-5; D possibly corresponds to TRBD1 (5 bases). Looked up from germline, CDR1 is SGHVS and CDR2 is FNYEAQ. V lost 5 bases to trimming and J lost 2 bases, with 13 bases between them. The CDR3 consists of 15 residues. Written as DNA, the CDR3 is TGTGCCAGCAGCCTTCAGGAAGGGGGCAATCAGCCCCAGCATTTT. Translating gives CASSLQEGGNQPQHF.

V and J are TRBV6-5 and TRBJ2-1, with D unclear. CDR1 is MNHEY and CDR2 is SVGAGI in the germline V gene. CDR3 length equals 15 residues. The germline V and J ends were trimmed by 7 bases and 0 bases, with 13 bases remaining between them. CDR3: CASTPVSSSYNEQFF. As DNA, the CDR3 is TGTGCCAGCACGCCCGTATCCAGCTCCTACAATGAGCAGTTCTTC.

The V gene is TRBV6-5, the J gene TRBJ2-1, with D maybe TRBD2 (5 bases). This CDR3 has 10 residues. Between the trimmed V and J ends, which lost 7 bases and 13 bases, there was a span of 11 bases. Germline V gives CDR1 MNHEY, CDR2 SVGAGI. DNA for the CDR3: TGTGCCAGCAACCCCCGGGATCAGTTCTTC. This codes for CASNPRDQFF.

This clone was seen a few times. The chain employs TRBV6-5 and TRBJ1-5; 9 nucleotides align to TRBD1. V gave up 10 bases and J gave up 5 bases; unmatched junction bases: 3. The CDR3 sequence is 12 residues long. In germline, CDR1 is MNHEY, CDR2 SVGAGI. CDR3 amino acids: CATGQGYQPQHF. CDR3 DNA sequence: TGTGCCACTGGACAGGGGTATCAGCCCCAGCATTTT.

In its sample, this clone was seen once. This CDR3 is CASRAQLGGTEAFF. In DNA, the CDR3 is TGTGCCAGCAGGGCCCAGCTCGGGGGCACTGAAGCTTTCTTT. The rearrangement links TRBV28 to TRBJ1-1; TRBD1 is a possible D gene (5 bases). The germline V and J ends were trimmed by 6 bases and 4 bases, with 15 bases remaining between them. This CDR3 is built from 14 residues. Germline values: CDR1 MDHEN, CDR2 SYDVKM.

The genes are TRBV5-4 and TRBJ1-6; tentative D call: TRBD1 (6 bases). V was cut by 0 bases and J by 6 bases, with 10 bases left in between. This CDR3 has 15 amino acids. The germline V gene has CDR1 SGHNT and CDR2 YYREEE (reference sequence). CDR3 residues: CASSLEGGINSPLHF. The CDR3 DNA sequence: TGTGCCAGCAGCTTGGAAGGGGGGATTAATTCACCCCTCCACTTT.

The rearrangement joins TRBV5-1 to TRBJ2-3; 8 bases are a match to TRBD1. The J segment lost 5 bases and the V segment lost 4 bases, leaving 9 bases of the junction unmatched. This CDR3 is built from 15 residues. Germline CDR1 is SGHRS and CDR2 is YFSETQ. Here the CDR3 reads CASSDQGAPVDTQYF. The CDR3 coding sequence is TGCGCCAGCAGCGACCAGGGGGCTCCGGTAGATACGCAGTATTTT.